The rows below give T cell receptor beta chains drawn from one sample of a study of T cell changes during pregnancy in multiple sclerosis. Clones were sequenced by immunoSEQ multiplex PCR, and TCRdb holds only the in-frame ones, with some missing. The sample lists around 96,000 clones; 85% to 95% were seen once. Sequenced material: peripheral blood, taken in the first trimester of pregnancy. The receptors stem from a female donor with multiple sclerosis, enrolled in a pregnancy study. CDR3s include the opening cysteine and the closing phenylalanine or tryptophan. The D gene is left open where the match is weak. Clone size is shown for a subset of rows, as once, few, many or a class of expanded clone.

TRBV19	NA	TRBJ1-1	NA	CASSILGGGANTEAFF	TGTGCCAGTAGTATCTTGGGGGGGGGAGCGAACACTGAAGCTTTCTTT
TRBV5-4	NA	TRBJ1-6	NA	CASSREGGRSYNSPLHF	TGTGCCAGCAGCAGGGAGGGGGGTAGGTCCTATAATTCACCCCTCCACTTT
TRBV6-6	TRBD1	TRBJ1-2	NA	CASSYRDSLVTF	TGTGCCAGCAGCTACCGGGACAGTTTAGTCACCTTC
TRBV6-6	NA	TRBJ2-1	NA	CASSYPSGEQFF	TGTGCCAGCAGTTACCCAAGCGGGGAGCAGTTCTTC
TRBV27	NA	TRBJ2-2	NA	CASSPWAGETGELFF	TGTGCCAGCAGTCCCTGGGCAGGGGAGACCGGGGAGCTGTTTTTT
TRBV5-6	NA	TRBJ1-1	NA	CASSLSWERDTEAFF	TGTGCCAGCAGCTTGTCATGGGAGAGGGACACTGAAGCTTTCTTT
TRBV7-6	TRBD1	TRBJ1-6	NA	CASSLARTGGYHSPLHF	TGTGCCAGCAGCTTAGCGCGGACAGGGGGTTATCATTCACCCCTCCACTTT
TRBV7-9	NA	TRBJ2-3	NA	CASSLVRGTDTQYF	TGTGCCAGCAGCTTAGTTCGCGGCACAGATACGCAGTATTTT
TRBV5-5	TRBD1	TRBJ2-7	NA	CASSAAGTAYEQYF	TGTGCCAGCAGCGCTGCCGGGACAGCCTACGAGCAGTACTTC
TRBV5-6	NA	TRBJ1-5	NA	CASSLGQGGQPQHF	TGTGCCAGCAGCTTGGGTCAGGGTGGCCAGCCCCAGCATTTT
TRBV7-9	NA	TRBJ1-4	NA	CASSRSTNEKLFF	TGTGCCAGCAGCCGGTCCACTAATGAAAAACTGTTTTTT
TRBV9	TRBD2	TRBJ2-1	NA	CASSVGWGGRNEQFF	TGTGCCAGCAGCGTCGGGTGGGGGGGTAGGAATGAGCAGTTCTTC
TRBV27	NA	TRBJ1-4	once	CASSSIRGGVREKLFF	TGTGCCAGCAGTTCTATCCGGGGGGGGGTACGGGAAAAACTGTTTTTT
TRBV5-1	NA	TRBJ2-3	NA	CASSPTSFTDTQYF	TGCGCCAGCAGCCCAACTAGTTTCACAGATACGCAGTATTTT
TRBV9	TRBD2	TRBJ2-1	NA	CASSPSGGYNEQFF	TGTGCCAGCAGCCCTAGCGGGGGTTACAATGAGCAGTTCTTC
TRBV7-9	NA	TRBJ1-4	NA	CASSLGPATNEKLFF	TGTGCCAGCAGCTTAGGTCCGGCAACTAATGAAAAACTGTTTTTT
TRBV2	NA	TRBJ2-4	NA	CASSDRVGITKNIQYF	TGTGCCAGCAGTGACAGGGTGGGAATAACCAAAAACATTCAGTACTTC
TRBV5-8	NA	TRBJ1-6	NA	CASSLVPGSYNSPLHF	TGTGCCAGCAGCTTGGTCCCGGGCTCCTATAATTCACCCCTCCACTTT
TRBV7-3	NA	TRBJ1-1	NA	CASSLTDSPGTEAFF	TGTGCCAGCAGCTTAACCGACAGCCCGGGCACTGAAGCTTTCTTT
TRBV19	TRBD1	TRBJ2-5	NA	CASSEGTGGETQYF	TGTGCCAGTAGTGAGGGAACAGGGGGAGAGACCCAGTACTTC
TRBV4-1	TRBD2	TRBJ2-3	once	CASSQASGDNTQYF	TGCGCCAGCAGCCAGGCTAGCGGGGACAATACGCAGTATTTT
TRBV7-9	NA	TRBJ2-5	NA	CASSSAGIGETQYF	TGTGCCAGCAGCTCCGCAGGGATAGGAGAGACCCAGTACTTC
TRBV27	TRBD2	TRBJ2-1	once	CASSLLASGGPLNEQFF	TGTGCCAGCAGTTTATTGGCTAGCGGTGGGCCCCTGAATGAGCAGTTCTTC
TRBV6-4	TRBD1	TRBJ2-2	few	CASSGTGDTGELFF	TGTGCCAGCAGTGGGACAGGGGACACCGGGGAGCTGTTTTTT
TRBV5-4	TRBD2	TRBJ2-2	NA	CASSREGRNTGELFF	TGTGCCAGCAGCCGGGAGGGAAGGAACACCGGGGAGCTGTTTTTT
TRBV29-1	NA	TRBJ1-2	NA	CSDYKANYGYTF	TGCAGCGACTACAAAGCTAACTATGGCTACACCTTC
TRBV4-1	NA	TRBJ2-1	NA	CASSQPKDSTHNEQFF	TGCGCCAGCAGCCAACCCAAGGACAGCACTCACAATGAGCAGTTCTTC
TRBV30	NA	TRBJ2-1	NA	CAWSVPPVYNEQFF	TGTGCCTGGAGTGTACCCCCGGTCTACAATGAGCAGTTCTTC
TRBV7-2	NA	TRBJ2-1	NA	CASTVGPAGRYNEQFF	TGTGCCAGCACCGTGGGCCCGGCAGGTCGGTACAATGAGCAGTTCTTC
TRBV6-5	NA	TRBJ2-1	few	CASSYNGEANEQFF	TGTGCCAGCAGTTATAACGGGGAAGCAAATGAGCAGTTCTTC
TRBV7-6	NA	TRBJ2-7	NA	CASSYPEGGALEEQYF	TGTGCCAGCAGCTATCCGGAGGGTGGGGCACTGGAAGAGCAGTACTTC
TRBV13	TRBD1	TRBJ2-2	NA	CASSSGTGADGRGLFF	TGTGCCAGCAGCTCCGGGACAGGGGCCGACGGTCGGGGGCTGTTTTTT
TRBV19	NA	TRBJ1-6	NA	CASSIEGSLDSPLHF	TGTGCCAGTAGTATAGAGGGCAGTTTGGATTCACCCCTCCACTTT
TRBV11-2	TRBD1	TRBJ2-6	NA	CASSSQWAGGPGANVLTF	TGTGCCAGCTCTAGTCAGTGGGCAGGGGGCCCTGGGGCCAACGTCCTGACTTTC
TRBV5-5	NA	TRBJ2-1	NA	CASSLSGDAEQFF	TGTGCCAGCAGCTTGTCCGGGGATGCTGAGCAGTTCTTC
TRBV7-9	NA	TRBJ2-3	NA	CASSRSVSGSTDTQYF	TGTGCCAGCAGCCGCTCGGTATCAGGGAGCACAGATACGCAGTATTTT
TRBV7-2	TRBD2	TRBJ2-1	NA	CASSFVASGGQNNEQFF	TGTGCCAGCAGCTTCGTGGCTAGCGGGGGGCAGAACAATGAGCAGTTCTTC
TRBV5-6	TRBD1	TRBJ1-2	NA	CASSGTEYGYTF	TGTGCCAGCAGCGGGACAGAGTATGGCTACACCTTC
TRBV29-1	TRBD1	TRBJ1-4	NA	CSAGRNRDRGNEKLFF	TGCAGCGCAGGGAGAAACCGGGACAGGGGGAATGAAAAACTGTTTTTT
TRBV27	NA	TRBJ1-5	once	CASSSWGGQPQHF	TGTGCCAGCAGTTCATGGGGCGGTCAGCCCCAGCATTTT
TRBV7-9	NA	TRBJ1-1	NA	CASSLERRPLEAFF	TGTGCCAGCAGCTTAGAACGCCGGCCCTTGGAGGCTTTCTTT
TRBV4-1	NA	TRBJ2-1	NA	CASSQVGGAQNNEQFF	TGCGCCAGCAGCCAAGTTGGGGGGGCCCAAAACAATGAGCAGTTCTTC
TRBV19	TRBD2	TRBJ2-7	NA	CASMGPPTSGGAYEQYF	TGTGCCAGTATGGGCCCCCCGACTAGCGGGGGGGCCTACGAGCAGTACTTC
TRBV9	TRBD1	TRBJ2-5	NA	CASSPRGGTGSETQYF	TGTGCCAGCAGCCCGCGGGGCGGGACAGGGTCAGAGACCCAGTACTTC
TRBV5-4	NA	TRBJ2-5	NA	CASTKKGGPETQYF	TGTGCCAGCACCAAAAAGGGGGGGCCGGAGACCCAGTACTTC
TRBV5-6	NA	TRBJ2-7	NA	CASSSGGLYEQYF	TGTGCCAGCAGCTCCGGTGGACTCTACGAGCAGTACTTC
TRBV13	TRBD1	TRBJ2-2	once	CASSSLPGQGDTGELFF	TGTGCCAGCAGCTCCCTCCCGGGACAGGGAGACACCGGGGAGCTGTTTTTT
TRBV6-6	TRBD2	TRBJ2-5	NA	CASSSGTGGRRETQYF	TGTGCCAGCAGTTCGGGCACGGGGGGGCGCAGGGAGACCCAGTACTTC
TRBV15	NA	TRBJ1-5	NA	CATSRVTGLSNQPQHF	TGTGCCACCAGCAGAGTTACAGGTCTCAGCAATCAGCCCCAGCATTTT
TRBV19	TRBD1	TRBJ1-1	NA	CASSMDREYTEAFF	TGTGCCAGTAGTATGGACAGGGAGTACACTGAAGCTTTCTTT
TRBV2	NA	TRBJ1-4	NA	CASSHRQATNEKLFF	TGTGCCAGCAGCCATAGACAGGCAACTAATGAAAAACTGTTTTTT
TRBV13	TRBD2	TRBJ2-1	NA	CASSSPSGGPYNEQFF	TGTGCCAGCAGCTCCCCTAGCGGGGGCCCCTACAATGAGCAGTTCTTC